A single sample is the source of the 23 T cell receptor beta chains below, sequenced in a study of vaccination and CD4 T cells after COVID-19. Treatment meaning: roughly 11-day PBMC culture with coronavirus spike peptide pools or control peptides (ViraFEST assay). The collection of CD4+ T cells from the unexposed donor took place before the COVID-19 pandemic (2011-2018). With the Oncomine TCR Beta short-read assay, DNA from cultured CD4+ T cells was sequenced. Extraction of genomic DNA was performed on cultured CD4+ T cells. In TCRdb, the PCR reads were re-called with MiXCR into one record per CDR3 protein. Of about 9,000 distinct CDR3 sequences in the sample, over 35% are singletons; the top ten hold 21%. No cognate antigen is known for these TCRs. Sequenced material: CD4+ T cells from blood, cultured in vitro. Receptor source: a human donor in good health.

The chain combines TRBV28 with TRBJ1-5, with D uncertain. V lost 10 bases and J lost 1, with 17 bases in between. The CDR3 totals 15 residues. CDR1 is MDHEN, CDR2 SYDVKM, per germline. CDR3 sequence: CATVDLGESNQPQHF. The DNA of the CDR3 is TGTGCCACCGTTGACCTTGGGGAGAGCAATCAGCCCCAGCATTTT. Full variable domain (missing parts from reference TRBV28 and TRBJ1-5): DVKVTQSSRYLVKRTGEKVFLECVQDMDHENMFWYRQDPGLGLRLIYFSYDVKMKEKGDIPEGYSVSREKKERFSLILESASTNQTSMYLCATVDLGESNQPQHFGDGTRLSIL.

This clonotype turned up a few times. The J gene is TRBJ1-5, the V gene TRBV6-1, with D possibly being TRBD1 (6 bases). The germline CDR1 and CDR2 sequences are MNHNS and SASEGT. The CDR3 loop spans 15 amino acids. V was trimmed by 5 bases and J by 1 base, leaving 12 bases between them. The DNA for the CDR3 is TGTGCCAGCAGTCGGACAGTGCAAAGCAATCAGCCCCAGCATTTT. Protein sequence: CASSRTVQSNQPQHF.

The rearrangement joins TRBV24-1 to TRBJ2-1; 7 nucleotides agree with TRBD2. This CDR3 comprises 15 residues. Germline V gives CDR1 KGHDR, CDR2 SFDVKD. The V gene end was trimmed by 3 bases and the J gene end by 2 bases; junction bases not matched to a gene: 3. The CDR3 region has the DNA TGTGCCACCAGTGATCCTAGCGGAACCTACAATGAGCAGTTCTTC. Translating gives CATSDPSGTYNEQFF.

The rearrangement joins TRBV6-2 or TRBV6-3 to TRBJ1-5, with D unresolved. Deletions cut 5 bases from V and 6 bases from J, with 14 bases between. Per the germline V gene, CDR1 is MNHEY and CDR2 is SVGEGT. The CDR3 extends over 14 amino acids. CDR3 bases: TGTGCCAGCAGTCCCCCGGGTTTGGGTCAGCCCCAGCATTTT. It codes for CASSPPGLGQPQHF.

The rearrangement links TRBV5-5 to TRBJ2-6; D gene uncertain. In germline, CDR1 is SGHKS, CDR2 YYEKEE (reference sequence). Trimming took 5 bases from V and 0 from J, leaving 15 bases between them. This CDR3 comprises 17 residues. DNA for the CDR3: TGTGCCAGCAGTGCCCTGCCGACGCTCTCTGGGGCCAACGTCCTGACTTTC. This sequence encodes CASSALPTLSGANVLTF.

The V and J genes are TRBV29-1 and TRBJ1-1; D not certain. Germline lookup yields CDR1 SQVTM and CDR2 ANQGSEA. This CDR3 comprises 11 residues. The V gene lost 7 bases and the J gene lost 0 bases, with 6 bases spanning the gap. The CDR3 loop is CSANMNTEAFF. In nucleotides, the CDR3 is TGCAGCGCCAACATGAACACTGAAGCTTTCTTT.

J is TRBJ2-7 and V is TRBV7-3; D gene uncertain. CDR1 is SGHTA and CDR2 is FQGTGA in the germline V gene. The CDR3 has 13 residues. The V gene lost 0 bases and the J gene lost 4 bases, with 7 bases spanning the gap. DNA for the CDR3: TGTGCCAGCAGCTTAACGTCCGGGTACGAGCAGTACTTC. Its translation is CASSLTSGYEQYF. The whole variable domain, remainder taken from reference TRBV7-3 and TRBJ2-7, is GAGVSQTPSNKVTEKGKYVELRCDPISGHTALYWYRQSLGQGPEFLIYFQGTGAADDSGLPNDRFFAVRPEGSVSTLKIQRTERGDSAVYLCASSLTSGYEQYFGPGTRLTVT.

In its sample, this clonotype was seen a few times. The CDR3 loop reads CASGQGNQPQHF. The CDR3, as DNA: TGTGCCAGCGGGCAGGGCAATCAGCCCCAGCATTTT. The chain joins TRBV6-1 to TRBJ1-5; the D is unclear. There are 12 residues in the CDR3. CDR1 is MNHNS, CDR2 SASEGT, per germline. V lost 8 bases to trimming and J lost 2 bases, with 7 bases between them.

The chain is built from TRBV6-1 and TRBJ1-5; no clear D. The CDR3 loop spans 16 amino acids. Germline assignment: CDR1 MNHNS and CDR2 SASEGT. V lost 6 bases and J 0 bases, leaving 15 bases between the germline ends. CDR3 loop: CASSPLYLSSNQPQHF. CDR3 bases: TGTGCCAGCAGCCCCCTATACCTATCTAGCAATCAGCCCCAGCATTTT.

The chain carries TRBV28 and TRBJ1-1; 7 bases match TRBD1. The CDR3 runs 16 residues. Unmatched junction bases numbered 16, after V lost 5 bases and J lost 7 bases. CDR1 is MDHEN and CDR2 is SYDVKM in the germline V gene. The CDR3 bases are TGTGCCAGCAGTCTAGGAGCCTGGGACAGCCCAAGTGAAGCTTTCTTT. Translating gives CASSLGAWDSPSEAFF.

The rearrangement links TRBV7-2 to TRBJ2-3; D is ambiguous. This CDR3 is 12 amino acids long. Germline loops: CDR1 SGHTA, CDR2 FQGNSA. The germline V and J ends were trimmed by 6 bases and 4 bases, with 8 bases remaining between them. The CDR3 bases are TGTGCCAGCAGGCTAGGGCCAGATACGCAGTATTTT. Encoded protein: CASRLGPDTQYF.

This clonotype was counted a single time. This chain connects TRBV4-2 to TRBJ1-2; D call uncertain. The germline CDR1 and CDR2 sequences are LGHNA and YNFKEQ. Trimming took off 4 bases at V and 5 bases at J, with 20 bases between the two ends. The CDR3 contains 16 residues. CDR3 bases: TGTGCCAGCAGCCCCGGTGGGCCAGTCCGAACTTATGGCTACACCTTC. This encodes CASSPGGPVRTYGYTF.

The chain links TRBV14 to TRBJ1-2; D is unclear. The CDR3 totals 13 residues. V was clipped by 1 base and J by 8 bases, with 11 bases between them. The germline gives CDR1 SGHDN, CDR2 FVKESK. CDR3 sequence: CASSQGLGYGYTF. The CDR3 nucleotides read TGTGCCAGCAGCCAAGGTCTGGGCTACGGCTACACCTTC.

This clonotype was picked up a small number of times. This chain links TRBV24-1 with TRBJ1-1, with 7 positions matching TRBD1. The germline V gene has CDR1 KGHDR and CDR2 SFDVKD. This CDR3 comprises 14 residues. V shed 2 bases, J shed 4 bases, and the junction held 3 bases outside the gene matches. The CDR3 DNA reads as TGTGCCACCAGTGATTCAGGGGGGACCACTGAAGCTTTCTTT. Protein product: CATSDSGGTTEAFF.

This chain links TRBV12-3 or TRBV12-4 with TRBJ2-2, with D hard to call. This CDR3 region has 12 residues. Trimming took off 6 bases at V and 7 bases at J, with 9 bases between the two ends. The CDR3 spells CASSSDGGELFF. For the CDR3, the DNA is TGTGCCAGCAGCTCCGACGGCGGGGAGCTGTTTTTT.

The rearrangement joins TRBV5-4 to TRBJ2-1; D is perhaps TRBD2 (5 bases). Trimming shortened V by 4 bases and J by 4 bases, and 12 bases separated the two germline ends. Germline V gene data show CDR1 as SGHNT and CDR2 as YYREEE (reference sequence). CDR3 length: 14 amino acids. The CDR3 sequence is CASSLERLYNEQFF. The CDR3 DNA sequence: TGTGCCAGCAGCCTCGAGCGGCTTTACAATGAGCAGTTCTTC. Full variable domain (rest looked up from reference TRBV5-4 and TRBJ2-1): ETGVTQSPTHLIKTRGQQVTLRCSSQSGHNTVSWYQQALGQGPQFIFQYYREEENGRGNFPPRFSGLQFPNYSSELNVNALELDDSALYLCASSLERLYNEQFFGPGTRLTVL.

The V gene is TRBV20-1, the J gene TRBJ2-5, with D hard to call. The V and J ends lost 5 bases and 1 base respectively, with 11 bases between them. The CDR3 is 13 amino acids. CDR1 DFQATT and CDR2 SNEGSKA come from the germline V gene (reference sequence). The CDR3 DNA is TGCAGTGCTTATGGACGCGGCCAAGAGACCCAGTACTTC. Translated: CSAYGRGQETQYF.

This sequence joins TRBV7-9 and TRBJ2-7; D tentatively reads TRBD1 or TRBD2 (5 bases each). This CDR3 has 19 amino acids. Trimming took 2 bases from V and 2 from J, leaving 25 bases between them. CDR1 is SEHNR and CDR2 is FQNEAQ in the germline V gene (reference sequence). The CDR3 region has the DNA TGTGCCAGCAGCTTAACCGGACGGGGCTTCAGCGAAGGGCCCTACGAGCAGTACTTC. This translates into CASSLTGRGFSEGPYEQYF. The full variable domain, in which reference TRBV7-9 and TRBJ2-7 provide the parts outside the CDR3, is DTGVSQNPRHKITKRGQNVTFRCDPISEHNRLYWYRQTLGQGPEFLTYFQNEAQLEKSRLLSDRFSAERPKGSFSTLEIQRTEQGDSAMYLCASSLTGRGFSEGPYEQYFGPGTRLTVT.

The rearrangement joins TRBV27 to TRBJ2-5, with TRBD2 identical over 14 bases. The germline CDR1 and CDR2 sequences are MNHEY and SMNVEV (reference sequence). The CDR3 length is 15 residues. V lost 6 bases, J lost 5 bases, and 5 bases stayed unmatched. Here the CDR3 DNA reads TGTGCCAGCAGAATGAGACTAGCGGGAGGGGAGACCCAGTACTTC. Amino acids: CASRMRLAGGETQYF.

V usage is TRBV6-1 and J usage is TRBJ2-7, with a possible D match to TRBD1 (5 bases). V was trimmed by 5 bases and J by 9 bases, leaving 14 bases between them. The CDR3 consists of 12 residues. Germline loops: CDR1 MNHNS, CDR2 SASEGT. As DNA, the CDR3 is TGTGCCAGCAGTACCGACAGTTTTGCGCAGTACTTC. As protein: CASSTDSFAQYF.

This clonotype was seen a handful of times. The J gene is TRBJ2-7, the V gene TRBV6-2 or TRBV6-3; unclear D gene. Germline V gene data show CDR1 as MNHEY and CDR2 as SVGEGT. This CDR3 region has 13 residues. V lost 4 bases and J lost 3, with 10 bases in between. This chain's CDR3 is CASSSTVYYEQYF. The DNA for the CDR3 is TGTGCCAGCAGTTCCACAGTTTACTACGAGCAGTACTTC.

In regard to this clonotype: The germline gene is not matched at one end of the junction; a read error may be the cause. The chain uses TRBV7-3 and TRBJ1-1; tentatively, D is TRBD1 (6 bases). This CDR3 has 17 residues. CDR1 and CDR2 from the germline V gene are SGHTA and FQGTGA. The CDR3 bases are TGTGCCAGCAGCCTAACACGGGACACAACCACTGGGACTGAAGCTTTCTTT. This gives the protein CASSLTRDTTTGTEAFF.

The chain joins TRBV6-2 or TRBV6-3 to TRBJ2-7, with 7 bases lining up with TRBD1. V lost 6 bases, J lost 3 bases, and 5 bases stayed unmatched. The germline CDR1 and CDR2 sequences are MNHEY and SVGEGT. This CDR3 has 13 residues. As DNA, the CDR3 is TGTGCCAGCAGCCGGGGACAGTACTACGAGCAGTACTTC. As protein: CASSRGQYYEQYF.